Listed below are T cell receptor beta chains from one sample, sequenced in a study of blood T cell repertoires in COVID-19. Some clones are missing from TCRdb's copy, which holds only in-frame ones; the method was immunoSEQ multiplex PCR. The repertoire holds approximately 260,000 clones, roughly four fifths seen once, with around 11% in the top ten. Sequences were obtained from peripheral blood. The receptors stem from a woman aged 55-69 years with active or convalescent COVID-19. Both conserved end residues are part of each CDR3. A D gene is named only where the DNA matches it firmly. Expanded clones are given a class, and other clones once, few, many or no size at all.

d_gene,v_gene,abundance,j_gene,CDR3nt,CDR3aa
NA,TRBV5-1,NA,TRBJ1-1,TGCGCCAGCAGCAATACAGGGTACACTGAAGCTTTCTTT,CASSNTGYTEAFF
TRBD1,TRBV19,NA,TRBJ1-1,TGTGCCAGTAGCCCCAGGGGGCTAATGAGCACTGAAGCTTTCTTT,CASSPRGLMSTEAFF
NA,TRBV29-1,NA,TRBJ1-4,TGCAGCGTGGCGGGACCGTCAACTAATGAAAAACTGTTTTTT,CSVAGPSTNEKLFF
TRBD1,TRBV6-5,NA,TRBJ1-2,TGTGCCAGCAGTTACCTGGCGGGACGACAGGGTGGCTACACCTTC,CASSYLAGRQGGYTF
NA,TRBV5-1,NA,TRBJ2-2,TGCGGCAGGGGCCCCGGGGAGCTGTTTTTT,CGRGPGELFF
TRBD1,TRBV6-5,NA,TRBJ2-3,TGTGCCAGCCGAAATCGACAGGGGGCAAAAGATACGCAGTATTTT,CASRNRQGAKDTQYF
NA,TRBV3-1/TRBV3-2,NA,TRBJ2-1,TGTGCCAGCAGCCAAAGGGGGGGTGAGCAGTTCTTC,CASSQRGGEQFF
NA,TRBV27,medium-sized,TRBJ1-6,TGTGCCAGCAGTTTAAATGAAGGAGGGGACGCCCTCGGGTCACCCCTCCACTTT,CASSLNEGGDALGSPLHF
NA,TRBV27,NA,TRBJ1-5,TGTGCCAGCAGTTTATCGATAGGGGGAAATCAGCCCCAGCATTTT,CASSLSIGGNQPQHF
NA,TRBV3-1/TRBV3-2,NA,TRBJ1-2,TGTGCCAGCAGCCTAGCAAACCAGGGGGGCTACACCTTC,CASSLANQGGYTF
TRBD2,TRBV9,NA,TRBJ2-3,TGTGCCAGCAGCGATAGCGGGGGAGGAGATACGCAGTATTTT,CASSDSGGGDTQYF
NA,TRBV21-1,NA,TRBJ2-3,TGTGCCAGCAGCTCACACGGACTAGCCTCACGGGCAGATACGCAGTATTTT,CASSSHGLASRADTQYF
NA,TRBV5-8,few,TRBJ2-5,TGTGCCAGCAGCTTGTTCAGGGAGACCCAGTACTTC,CASSLFRETQYF
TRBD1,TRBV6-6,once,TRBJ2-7,TGTGCCAGCAGCGCCCTCGACAGGGGATCCGAGCAGTACTTC,CASSALDRGSEQYF
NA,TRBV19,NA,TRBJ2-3,TGTGCCAGTAGTAGGAGGACCCCTAGCACAGATACGCAGTATTTT,CASSRRTPSTDTQYF
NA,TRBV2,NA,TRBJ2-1,TGTGCCAGCATCGACAGGACTAATGAGCAGTTCTTC,CASIDRTNEQFF
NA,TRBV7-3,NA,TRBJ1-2,TGTGCCAGCAGCTTAAATTGGGCAGGCGACCAAGGAGGCTACACCTTC,CASSLNWAGDQGGYTF
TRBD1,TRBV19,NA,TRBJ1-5,TGTGCCAGTAGTTCACCTCCGGGACAGATCACTGGGCCCCAGCATTTT,CASSSPPGQITGPQHF
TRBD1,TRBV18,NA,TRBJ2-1,TGTGCCAGCTCACCAGGACAGGCCCACAATGAGCAGTTCTTC,CASSPGQAHNEQFF
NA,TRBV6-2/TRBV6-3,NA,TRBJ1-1,TGTGCCAGCAGTTACGGGACTCCCCGGTCTCAAGCTTTCTTT,CASSYGTPRSQAFF
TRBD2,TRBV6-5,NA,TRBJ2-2,TGTGCCAGCAGTCCGGGACTAGTAGGGGCCGGGGAGCTGTTTTTT,CASSPGLVGAGELFF
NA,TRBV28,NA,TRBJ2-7,TGTGCCAGCAGTTTGGGGGGATGGGAGCAGTACTTC,CASSLGGWEQYF
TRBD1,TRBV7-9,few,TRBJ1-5,TGTGCCAGCAGCTTAGGCTCCGGGACAGGGGGAAATCAGCCCCAGCATTTT,CASSLGSGTGGNQPQHF
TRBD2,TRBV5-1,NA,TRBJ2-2,TGCGCCAGCAGCATTAATGGCGGGGGGAACACCGGGGAGCTGTTTTTT,CASSINGGGNTGELFF
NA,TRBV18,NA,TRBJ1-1,TGTGCCAGCTCACCACGGATGGGAGGAGACACTGAAGCTTTCTTT,CASSPRMGGDTEAFF
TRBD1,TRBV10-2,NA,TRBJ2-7,TGCGCCAGCAGTGAGCCGGGGGACAGGGGCAGGGAGCAGTACTTC,CASSEPGDRGREQYF
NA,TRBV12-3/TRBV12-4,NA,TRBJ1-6,TGTGCCAGCAGGTCGGTTATTAATTCACCCCTCCACTTT,CASRSVINSPLHF
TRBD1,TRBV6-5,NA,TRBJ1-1,TGTGCCAGCACGACGACAGGGGCGAACACTGAAGCTTTCTTT,CASTTTGANTEAFF
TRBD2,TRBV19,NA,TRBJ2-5,TGTGCCAGTAGTGTAGGTCTAGCGGAAGAGACCCAGTACTTC,CASSVGLAEETQYF
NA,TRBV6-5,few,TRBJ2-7,TGTGCCAGCAGGACGGGGAACGCCTACGAGCAGTACTTC,CASRTGNAYEQYF
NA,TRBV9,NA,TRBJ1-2,TGTGCCAGCAGCGTAAACGGGGTCGGAAATTATGGCTACACCTTC,CASSVNGVGNYGYTF
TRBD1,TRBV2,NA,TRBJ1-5,TGTGCCAGCAGTGAAGGGGACAGGATAGATCAGCCCCAGCATTTT,CASSEGDRIDQPQHF
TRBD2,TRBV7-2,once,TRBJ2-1,TGTGCCAGCAGCTTAAGCGGGGGGGCAGCCAATGAGCAGTTCTTC,CASSLSGGAANEQFF
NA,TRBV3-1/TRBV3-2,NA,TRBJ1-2,TGTGCCAGCAGCCAAGATCACAGGGCGGACTATGGCTACACCTTC,CASSQDHRADYGYTF
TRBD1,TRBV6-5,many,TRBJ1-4,TGTGCCAGCAGTTACCGTTTGCGGGGACAGGATGAAAAACTGTTTTTT,CASSYRLRGQDEKLFF